Sequencing of this TCR beta chain was carried out in a study of blood T cells in healthy people across ages. For the second PCR, which ran for about 7 to 12 cycles, a sample-barcoded 5' primer and a J-beta primer mix were used. MiXCR, applied by TCRdb to the 5' RACE reads, yields one record per CDR3 protein. The sample contains about 1.4 million distinct CDR3 sequences, 55% to 75% of which appear only once. The study drew donors from healthy Caucasian individuals in Russia aged roughly 6 to 95. The CDR3 covers 15 residues. The germline CDR1 and CDR2 sequences are KGHSH and LQKENI. J was trimmed by 4 bases and V by 2 bases; bases with no gene match: 3.

The source of this sequence is a young man in good health. Sequencing was performed on blood. V is TRBV18 and J is TRBJ2-2, with 8 bases that match TRBD2. CDR3 sequence: CASSPLREATGELFF. In DNA form, the CDR3 reads TGTGCCAGCTCACCATTGCGGGAGGCCACCGGGGAGCTGTTTTTT. Using reference TRBV18 and TRBJ2-2 for the parts outside the CDR3, the full variable domain is NAGVMQNPRHLVRRRGQEARLRCSPMKGHSHVYWYRQLPEEGLKFMVYLQKENIIDESGMPKERFSAEFPKEGPSILRIQQVVRGDSAAYFCASSPLREATGELFFGEGSRLTVL.